This entry is about one T cell receptor (beta chain). Germline CDR1 is SGHAT and CDR2 is FQNNGV. The CDR3 runs 15 residues. Trimming shortened V by 3 bases and J by 3 bases, and 13 bases separated the two germline ends. Assay used: immunoSEQ multiplex PCR; TCRdb lists only in-frame clones, some missing. This sample has some 130,000 clones; 79% occur once, and the top ten carry approximately 3.6%. This record belongs to a study of blood T cell repertoires in COVID-19. Study details: T cells, B-cell-depleted T cells, or PBMCs provided the cDNA or gDNA that served as material.

The origin of this receptor is a man aged 55-75 years with acute or convalescent COVID-19. The chain has TRBV11-2 and TRBJ2-3; TRBD2 is a possible D gene (5 bases). Specimen: peripheral blood. CDR3 sequence reads: CASSLRGSETDTQYF. As DNA, the CDR3 is TGTGCCAGCAGCTTGAGAGGGAGTGAGACAGATACGCAGTATTTT.